This T cell receptor beta chain was obtained from a study of human T cells and chemical hapten exposure. The overall study: Variability of per-sample TCR yields stemmed mainly from small differences in pooled library volume.

Original methodology: With a range of roughly 23,224 to 690,600, the median per sample was around 97,000 TCRs. TCRdb reprocessed the RACE reads with MiXCR, giving one entry per CDR3 protein. What appears here as the V and J calls and clone size reflects TCRdb's work, not the paper's. The table includes over 100,000 distinct CDR3 sequences, 9.2% detected once. The V end was cut by 1 base, the J end by 3 bases, with 7 bases between. From germline, CDR1 is MNHEY and CDR2 SVGEGT. The CDR3 covers 13 residues. This clonotype was found a few times. Time point specified: patch test 2, 6 weeks after DPC sensitization. Stated treatment: therapeutic diphenylcyclopropenone sensitization with weekly scalp DPC. Alopecia patients deemed DPC-suitable, aged 18 to 70, excluding pregnancy.

This TCR was recovered from a woman aged 40 to 50 with alopecia areata. Some clones in this sample may be carry-over from other donors' samples. The sequencing here drew on whole blood, taken in connection with sensitization to the hapten diphenylcyclopropenone (DPC). The chain combines TRBV6-2 or TRBV6-3 with TRBJ2-7; weak D call: TRBD1 (6 bases). The CDR3: CASSYWTVYEQYF. The CDR3 nucleotides are TGTGCCAGCAGTTACTGGACAGTCTACGAGCAGTACTTC.